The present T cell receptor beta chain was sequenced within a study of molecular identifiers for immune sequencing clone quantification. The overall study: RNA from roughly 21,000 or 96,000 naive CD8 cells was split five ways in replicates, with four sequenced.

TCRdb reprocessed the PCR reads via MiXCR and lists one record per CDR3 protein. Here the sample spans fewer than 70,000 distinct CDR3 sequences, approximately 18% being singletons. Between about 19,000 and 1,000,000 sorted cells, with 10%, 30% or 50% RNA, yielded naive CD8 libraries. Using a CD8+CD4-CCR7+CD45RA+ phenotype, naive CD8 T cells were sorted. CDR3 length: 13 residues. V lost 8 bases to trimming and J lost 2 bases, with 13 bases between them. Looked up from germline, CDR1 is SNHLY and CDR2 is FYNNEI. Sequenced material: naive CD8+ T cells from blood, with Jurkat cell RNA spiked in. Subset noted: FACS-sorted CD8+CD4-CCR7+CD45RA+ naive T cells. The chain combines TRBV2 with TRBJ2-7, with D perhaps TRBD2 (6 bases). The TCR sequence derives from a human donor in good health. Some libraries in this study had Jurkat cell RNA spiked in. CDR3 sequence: CASGGTSPYEQYF. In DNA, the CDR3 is TGTGCCAGCGGGGGGACTTCTCCCTACGAGCAGTACTTC.